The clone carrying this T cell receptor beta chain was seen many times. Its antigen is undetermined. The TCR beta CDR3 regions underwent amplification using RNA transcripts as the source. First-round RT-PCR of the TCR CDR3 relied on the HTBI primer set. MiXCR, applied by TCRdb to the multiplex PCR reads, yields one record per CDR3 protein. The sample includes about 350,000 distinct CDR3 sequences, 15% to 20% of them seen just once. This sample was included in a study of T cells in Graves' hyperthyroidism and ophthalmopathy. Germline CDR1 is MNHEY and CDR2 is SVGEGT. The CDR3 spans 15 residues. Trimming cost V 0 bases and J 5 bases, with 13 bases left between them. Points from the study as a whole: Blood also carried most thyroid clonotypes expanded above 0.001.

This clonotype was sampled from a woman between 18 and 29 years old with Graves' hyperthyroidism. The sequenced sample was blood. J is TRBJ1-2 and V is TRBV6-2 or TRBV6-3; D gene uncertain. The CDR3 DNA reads TGTGCCAGCAGTTACTCGATCAAAGGGTTATATGGCTACACCTTC. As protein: CASSYSIKGLYGYTF.